The clone carrying this T cell receptor beta chain was counted a single time. TCRdb's copy holds only in-frame clones and misses some; the assay was immunoSEQ multiplex PCR. The sample consists of about 120,000 clones, around nine tenths of them appearing once. The CDR3 is 17 amino acids. V was clipped by 5 bases and J by 3 bases, with 23 bases between them. CDR1 SGHVT and CDR2 SQSDAQ come from the germline V gene. The sample belongs to a study of control samples from healthy donors and cancer patients. The receptor was derived from a man aged 35-49 years in good health. The J gene is TRBJ2-7, the V gene TRBV7-4, with D perhaps TRBD1 (5 bases). The sequencing sample was made of blood. This CDR3 is CASSRHYWGRVGYEQYF. CDR3 sequence (DNA): TGTGCCAGCAGCCGACACTATTGGGGCAGGGTGGGCTACGAGCAGTACTTC.